The 2 T cell receptor beta chains below were found in one sample sequenced in a study of T cells after yellow fever vaccination. TCRdb re-analysed the 5' RACE reads in MiXCR, keeping a single row per CDR3 protein. The sample has 20,000 to 25,000 distinct CDR3 sequences; less than 5.5% are singletons. The sequences come from PBMCs, either bulk or a sorted T-cell subset (CD4+, CD8+, memory, or dextramer-sorted; not recorded which), collected around 45 days after the first yellow fever vaccination. Every receptor here comes from a man aged 18-30 years who received the YFV17D yellow fever vaccine.

This clonotype occurred many times. The chain employs TRBV7-9 and TRBJ2-3; 8 nucleotides line up with TRBD2. The J segment lost 6 bases and the V segment lost 1 base, leaving 6 bases of the junction unmatched. The germline V gene encodes CDR1 SEHNR and CDR2 FQNEAQ (reference sequence). This CDR3 is built from 15 residues. The DNA for the CDR3 is TGTGCCAGCAGCTTAGGCTCGGGGGGGCTGGATACGCAGTATTTT. Translating it yields CASSLGSGGLDTQYF. The full variable domain, completed using reference TRBV7-9 and TRBJ2-3, is DTGVSQNPRHKITKRGQNVTFRCDPISEHNRLYWYRQTLGQGPEFLTYFQNEAQLEKSRLLSDRFSAERPKGSFSTLEIQRTEQGDSAMYLCASSLGSGGLDTQYFGPGTRLTVL.

This clonotype was seen ten or more times. The chain has TRBV3-1 and TRBJ1-6; no clear D. The CDR3 loop spans 13 amino acids. V was trimmed by 5 bases and J by 8 bases, leaving 10 bases between them. Germline loops: CDR1 LGHDT, CDR2 YNNKEL (reference sequence). DNA for the CDR3: TGTGCCAGCAGCTCTACGAGGGATTCACCCCTCCACTTT. This translates into CASSSTRDSPLHF.